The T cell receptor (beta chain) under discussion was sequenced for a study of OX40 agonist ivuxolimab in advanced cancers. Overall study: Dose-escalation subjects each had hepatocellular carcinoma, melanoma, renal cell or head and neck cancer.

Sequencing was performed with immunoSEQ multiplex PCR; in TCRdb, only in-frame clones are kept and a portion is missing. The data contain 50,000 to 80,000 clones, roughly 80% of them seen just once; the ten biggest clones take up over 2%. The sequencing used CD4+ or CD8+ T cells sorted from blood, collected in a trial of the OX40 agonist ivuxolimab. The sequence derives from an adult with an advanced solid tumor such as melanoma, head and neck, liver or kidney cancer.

The CDR3 sequence is CASSPIEGAEQYF. CDR3 nucleotides: TGTGCCAGCAGTCCAATTGAGGGGGCCGAGCAGTACTTC. The chain links TRBV2 to TRBJ2-7, with 7 bases fitting TRBD1. J gave up 6 bases and V 5 bases, and 7 bases lay outside the gene matches. The CDR3 spans 13 residues. Germline CDR1 is SNHLY and CDR2 is FYNNEI.